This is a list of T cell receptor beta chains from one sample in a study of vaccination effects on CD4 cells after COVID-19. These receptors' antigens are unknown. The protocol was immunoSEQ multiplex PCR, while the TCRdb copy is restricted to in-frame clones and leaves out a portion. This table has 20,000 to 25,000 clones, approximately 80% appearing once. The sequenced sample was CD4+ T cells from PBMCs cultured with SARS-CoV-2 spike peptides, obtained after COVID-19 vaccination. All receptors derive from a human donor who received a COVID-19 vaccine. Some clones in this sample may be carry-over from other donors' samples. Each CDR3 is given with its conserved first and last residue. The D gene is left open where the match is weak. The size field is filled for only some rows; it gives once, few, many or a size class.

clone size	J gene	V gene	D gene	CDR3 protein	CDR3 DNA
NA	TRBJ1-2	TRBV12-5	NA	CASGLAPGGPDYGYTF	TGTGCTAGTGGTTTGGCCCCAGGTGGACCGGATTATGGCTACACCTTC
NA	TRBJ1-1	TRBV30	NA	CAWSVGLFNTEAFF	TGTGCCTGGAGTGTCGGACTTTTCAACACTGAAGCTTTCTTT
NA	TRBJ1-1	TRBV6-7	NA	CASSTIRGSRTEDTEAFF	TGTGCCAGCAGTACAATTCGGGGATCCCGGACGGAAGACACTGAAGCTTTCTTT
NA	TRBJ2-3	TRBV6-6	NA	CASSGRQLDTQYF	TGTGCCAGCAGTGGGAGACAGTTAGATACGCAGTATTTT
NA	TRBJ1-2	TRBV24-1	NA	CATSESVSGGYTF	TGTGCCACCAGTGAGTCCGTAAGCGGTGGCTACACCTTC
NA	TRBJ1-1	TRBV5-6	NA	CASSFGGTASERAFF	TGTGCCAGCAGCTTCGGCGGGACGGCTTCGGAGAGGGCTTTCTTT
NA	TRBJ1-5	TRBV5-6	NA	CASSFRRGNQPQHF	TGTGCCAGCAGCTTCAGAAGGGGCAATCAGCCCCAGCATTTT
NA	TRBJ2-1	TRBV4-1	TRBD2	CASSLSYASGLSGEQFF	TGCGCCAGCAGCCTCAGCTATGCTAGCGGTCTTAGCGGTGAGCAGTTCTTC
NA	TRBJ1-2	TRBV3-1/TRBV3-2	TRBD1	CASSPDRRSNYGYTF	TGTGCCAGCAGCCCGGACAGGCGGTCTAACTATGGCTACACCTTC
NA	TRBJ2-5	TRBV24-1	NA	CATSTPGFYQETQYF	TGTGCCACCAGTACTCCGGGGTTTTACCAAGAGACCCAGTACTTC
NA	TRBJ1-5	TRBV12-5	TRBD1	CASGPRDRAEGQPQHF	TGTGCTAGTGGTCCCCGGGACAGGGCCGAGGGTCAGCCCCAGCATTTT
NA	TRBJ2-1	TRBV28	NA	CASTEGGASYNEQFF	TGTGCCAGCACTGAGGGGGGGGCGTCCTACAATGAGCAGTTCTTC
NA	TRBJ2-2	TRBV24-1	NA	CATSSGTTFINTGELFF	TGTGCCACCAGTAGCGGGACAACATTTATTAACACCGGGGAGCTGTTTTTT
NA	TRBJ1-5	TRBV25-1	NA	CASSSWGINQPQHF	TGTGCCAGCAGCTCGTGGGGGATCAATCAGCCCCAGCATTTT
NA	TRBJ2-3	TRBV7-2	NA	CASSPGFSTDTQYF	TGTGCCAGCAGCCCGGGTTTTAGCACAGATACGCAGTATTTT
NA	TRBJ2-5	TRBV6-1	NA	CASSDYLLESQETQYF	TGTGCCAGCAGTGATTATCTCCTAGAGAGTCAAGAGACCCAGTACTTC
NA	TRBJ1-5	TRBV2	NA	CASSDSFSNQPQHF	TGTGCCAGCAGTGACAGTTTTAGCAATCAGCCCCAGCATTTT
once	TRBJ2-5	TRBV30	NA	CAWSVGSGGETQYF	TGTGCCTGGAGTGTAGGTTCGGGCGGGGAGACCCAGTACTTC
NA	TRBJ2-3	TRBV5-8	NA	CASPKDPGYSSTDTQYF	TGTGCCAGCCCTAAAGATCCAGGGTACTCTAGCACAGATACGCAGTATTTT
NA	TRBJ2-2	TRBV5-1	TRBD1	CASSLLGTGGIPGELFF	TGCGCCAGCAGCTTGTTAGGGACAGGGGGCATTCCCGGGGAGCTGTTTTTT
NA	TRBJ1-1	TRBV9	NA	CASSVAPDTTEAFF	TGTGCCAGCAGCGTAGCCCCGGACACCACTGAAGCTTTCTTT
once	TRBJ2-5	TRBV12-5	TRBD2	CASGSGLAGAEAQYF	TGTGCTAGTGGTTCCGGACTAGCGGGGGCGGAGGCCCAGTACTTC
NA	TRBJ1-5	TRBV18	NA	CASSPGGHSNQPQHF	TGTGCCAGCTCACCCGGCGGCCATAGCAATCAGCCCCAGCATTTT
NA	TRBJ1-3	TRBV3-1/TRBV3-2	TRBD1	CASSQPIYRGNGNTIYF	TGTGCCAGCAGCCAACCAATTTACAGGGGTAATGGAAACACCATATATTTT
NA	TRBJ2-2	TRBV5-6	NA	CASSLGGNTGELFF	TGTGCCAGCAGCTTGGGTGGGAACACCGGGGAGCTGTTTTTT
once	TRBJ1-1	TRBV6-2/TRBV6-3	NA	CASSYFGGRGAFF	TGTGCCAGCAGTTATTTTGGGGGGCGCGGTGCTTTCTTT
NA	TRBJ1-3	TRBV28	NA	CASSLWAGASGNTIYF	TGTGCCAGCAGTTTATGGGCAGGGGCCTCTGGAAACACCATATATTTT
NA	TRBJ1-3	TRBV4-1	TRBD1	CASSPTRQGGSGNTIYF	TGCGCCAGCAGCCCCACACGACAGGGGGGCTCTGGAAACACCATATATTTT
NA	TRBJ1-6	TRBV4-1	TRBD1	CASSQWDRGRNSPLHF	TGCGCCAGCAGCCAGTGGGACAGGGGTAGGAATTCACCCCTCCACTTT
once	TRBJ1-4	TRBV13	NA	CASSFWGTNEKLFF	TGTGCCAGCAGCTTTTGGGGGACTAATGAAAAACTGTTTTTT
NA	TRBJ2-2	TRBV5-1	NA	CASSLVGQGTGELFF	TGCGCCAGCAGCTTGGTGGGGCAAGGGACCGGGGAGCTGTTTTTT
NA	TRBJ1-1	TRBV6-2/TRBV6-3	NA	CASSLRGTEAFF	TGTGCCAGCAGCCTCAGGGGAACTGAGGCTTTCTTT
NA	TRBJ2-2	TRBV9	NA	CASSVRWSTGELFF	TGTGCCAGCAGCGTAAGGTGGAGCACCGGGGAGCTGTTTTTT
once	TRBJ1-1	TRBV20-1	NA	CSASQGVRTEAFF	TGCAGTGCTAGTCAGGGTGTAAGGACTGAAGCTTTCTTT
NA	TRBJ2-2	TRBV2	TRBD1	CASSRQGVTGELFF	TGTGCCAGCAGCCGACAGGGTGTCACCGGGGAGCTGTTTTTT